This TCR beta chain originates from a study of T cell responses to AZD1222 COVID-19 vaccine. Findings of the study overall: Only five or six individuals given AZD1222 were seropositive at baseline. Every sample of the repertoires postdated the peak T cell response. Among the donors, most were white British and more were female, and clonal diversity was possibly underestimated.

Clones were sequenced by immunoSEQ multiplex PCR, and TCRdb holds only the in-frame ones, with some missing. The data contain approximately 260,000 clones, about 92% of them seen just once; the ten biggest clones take up less than 0.6%. Note on this clone: The antigen remains unidentified.

This TCR came from an adult in good health. The starting material was peripheral blood, obtained on day 0 of AZD1222 vaccination.

CDR3 region: CASSIGARGANVLTF. In DNA, the CDR3 is TGTGCCAGTAGTATCGGGGCGCGGGGGGCCAACGTCCTGACTTTC. This sequence joins TRBV19 and TRBJ2-6, with D perhaps being TRBD1 or TRBD2 (5 bases each). Germline assignment: CDR1 LNHDA and CDR2 SQIVND (reference sequence). V was shortened by 3 bases and J by 4 bases, with 10 bases between the two germline ends. This CDR3 spans 15 amino acids.